These 29 T cell receptor beta chains share one sample of origin, sequenced in a study of blood T cell repertoires in COVID-19. Assay: immunoSEQ multiplex PCR; the TCRdb copy retains only in-frame clones and omits some. The repertoire holds about 47,000 clones, with under 85% as singletons. The sample comprised peripheral blood. These receptors were taken from a man between 65 and 79 years old with active COVID-19.

The rearrangement links TRBV3-1 (or the pseudogene TRBV3-2) to TRBJ2-1; TRBD2 matches at 8 bases. Germline loops: CDR1 LGHDT, CDR2 YNNKEL (reference sequence). The CDR3 loop spans 17 amino acids. V shed 5 bases, J shed 8 bases, and the junction held 17 bases outside the gene matches. The CDR3 protein is CASSSFLAGHLPDEQFF. CDR3 DNA sequence: TGTGCCAGCAGCTCCTTTCTAGCGGGCCACCTCCCCGATGAGCAGTTCTTC.

This clone has only one observation. Its ends do not fully match the called genes, so a read error is possible. The chain employs TRBV5-6 and TRBJ2-2; D possibly corresponds to TRBD2 (5 bases). Germline-derived CDR1 and CDR2 are SGHDT and YYEEEE. The CDR3 runs 15 residues. The CDR3 protein is CASSFRGSNSGELFF. CDR3 bases: TGTGCCAGCAGCTTTCGGGGTTCTAACAGCGGGGAGCTGTTTTTT.

The V gene is TRBV5-4, the J gene TRBJ1-2, with D hard to call. Germline assignment: CDR1 SGHNT and CDR2 YYREEE (reference sequence). The ends were cut back, 4 bases at V and 0 bases at J, with 4 bases in the middle. CDR3 length: 12 residues. Here the CDR3 reads CASSDTNYGYTF. CDR3 coding DNA: TGTGCCAGCAGCGACACTAACTATGGCTACACCTTC.

This clone was found once. This chain uses TRBV9 with TRBJ1-2; unclear D gene. Looked up from germline, CDR1 is SGDLS and CDR2 is YYNGEE. Deletions cut 0 bases from V and 2 bases from J, with 8 bases between. The CDR3 contains 14 residues. As DNA, the CDR3 is TGTGCCAGCAGCGTAGGAACGGTCAACTATGGCTACACCTTC. This sequence encodes CASSVGTVNYGYTF.

The chain has TRBV4-3 and TRBJ2-2, with TRBD2 matching 10 bases. Germline assignment: CDR1 LGHNA and CDR2 YSLEER. V lost 2 bases and J lost 1; bases outside the gene matches: 7. The CDR3 contains 18 residues. The CDR3 DNA reads as TGCGCCAGCAGCCAATACCAAAGCGGGGGGGAGAACACCGGGGAGCTGTTTTTT. As protein: CASSQYQSGGENTGELFF.

The chain couples TRBV9 to TRBJ2-3; D gene uncertain. The germline V and J ends were trimmed by 4 bases and 0 bases, with 12 bases remaining between them. The germline gives CDR1 SGDLS, CDR2 YYNGEE. This CDR3 spans 15 amino acids. This chain's CDR3 is CASSPQAGSTDTQYF. In DNA form, the CDR3 reads TGTGCCAGCAGCCCCCAGGCAGGAAGCACAGATACGCAGTATTTT.

This chain uses TRBV29-1 with TRBJ1-2, with D possibly TRBD1 on 6 matching bases. CDR3 length: 13 residues. Germline V gene lookup returns CDR1 SQVTM and CDR2 ANQGSEA. V was pared by 7 bases and J by 4 bases, with 16 bases between. CDR3 amino acids: CSAEGGVGYGYTF. CDR3 bases: TGCAGCGCTGAGGGGGGTGTTGGCTATGGCTACACCTTC.

In this sample, this clone turned up a few times. This sequence joins TRBV18 and TRBJ1-3; TRBD1 is a possible D gene (5 bases). The CDR3 contains 13 residues. Germline loops: CDR1 KGHSH, CDR2 LQKENI. Trimming removed 3 bases from V and 8 bases from J, with 11 bases in between. In DNA, the CDR3 is TGTGCCAGCTCACCGCAGACCAGGGACACCATATATTTT. Translated, it gives CASSPQTRDTIYF.

The V and J genes are TRBV9 and TRBJ1-2; D not certain. CDR1 is SGDLS, CDR2 YYNGEE, per germline. Trimming took off 0 bases at V and 5 bases at J, with 11 bases between the two ends. The CDR3 is 14 residues long. The CDR3 nucleotides are TGTGCCAGCAGCGTAGTTTTTCAGTTATATGGCTACACCTTC. It specifies CASSVVFQLYGYTF.

The rearrangement uses TRBV2 and TRBJ2-5, with 10 nucleotides matching TRBD2. The CDR3 consists of 14 residues. Unmatched junction bases numbered 5, after V lost 5 bases and J lost 5 bases. The germline V gene encodes CDR1 SNHLY and CDR2 FYNNEI. The CDR3 here is CASSPKRGGETQYF. The CDR3, as DNA: TGTGCCAGCAGTCCAAAGCGGGGGGGCGAGACCCAGTACTTC.

This sequence joins TRBV28 and TRBJ1-2; TRBD1 matches at 7 bases. V shed 6 bases and J 4 bases; nucleotides not matched to a gene: 8. This CDR3 contains 14 residues. Germline V gene lookup returns CDR1 MDHEN and CDR2 SYDVKM. CDR3 region: CASSLGRGAYGYTF. The CDR3 DNA reads TGTGCCAGCAGCCTCGGCAGGGGGGCCTATGGCTACACCTTC.

V is TRBV19 and J is TRBJ2-1, with 9 bases matching TRBD1. The V segment lost 5 bases and the J segment 2 bases; nucleotides outside the gene matches: 4. The germline V gene encodes CDR1 LNHDA and CDR2 SQIVND (reference sequence). The length of the CDR3 is 15 residues. In DNA form, the CDR3 reads TGTGCCAGTAGTTCAACAGGGGGCCCCTACAATGAGCAGTTCTTC. The encoded protein is CASSSTGGPYNEQFF.

The chain combines TRBV9 with TRBJ2-1; TRBD1 is a possible D gene (6 bases). CDR1 and CDR2 (germline): SGDLS, YYNGEE. The CDR3 has 16 residues. V was clipped by 4 bases and J by 0 bases, with 14 bases between them. The CDR3: CASSQRGQNSYNEQFF. In DNA, the CDR3 is TGTGCCAGCAGCCAGAGAGGACAGAACTCCTACAATGAGCAGTTCTTC.

This clone was counted a single time. The chain is built from TRBV7-6 and TRBJ2-3; 14 bases match TRBD2. The CDR3 extends over 21 amino acids. V lost 2 bases, J lost 3 bases, and 16 bases stayed unmatched. Per germline, CDR1 SGHVS and CDR2 FNYEAQ. The CDR3 loop is CASSLTGLGTSGGRLTDTQYF. The CDR3 coding sequence is TGTGCCAGCAGCTTAACCGGACTCGGGACTAGCGGGGGCCGGTTGACAGATACGCAGTATTTT.

The J gene is TRBJ1-1, the V gene TRBV11-1; D possibly corresponds to TRBD1 (6 bases). Trimming pared 3 bases from V and 0 bases from J, leaving 11 bases between. Per germline, CDR1 SGHAT and CDR2 FQDESV (reference sequence). CDR3 length equals 15 residues. CDR3 bases: TGTGCCAGCAGCTTTACGCAGGGGATGAACACTGAAGCTTTCTTT. Protein sequence: CASSFTQGMNTEAFF.

The chain is built from TRBV4-3 and TRBJ1-1; 11 bases are shared with TRBD1. The CDR3 sequence is 16 residues long. The germline V gene encodes CDR1 LGHNA and CDR2 YSLEER. The junction had 9 bases not matched to a gene; V was cut back by 1 base and J by 8 bases. CDR3 DNA sequence: TGCGCCAGCAGCCAAGGTGGGGGACAGGGGGAGGCCGAAGCTTTCTTT. This gives the protein CASSQGGGQGEAEAFF.

The chain has TRBV27 and TRBJ2-5, with 9 positions matching TRBD1. This CDR3 has 14 amino acids. In germline, CDR1 is MNHEY, CDR2 SMNVEV (reference sequence). The ends lost 6 bases at V and 5 bases at J; junction bases unmatched: 7. The CDR3 sequence: CASSRRDRVETQYF. The CDR3 coding sequence is TGTGCCAGCAGCCGACGGGACAGGGTTGAGACCCAGTACTTC.

The chain has TRBV5-6 and TRBJ1-6; TRBD1 is a possible D gene (5 bases). This CDR3 is 14 amino acids long. Germline V gene lookup returns CDR1 SGHDT and CDR2 YYEEEE. Between the trimmed V and J ends, which lost 5 bases and 5 bases, there was a span of 11 bases. Written as DNA, the CDR3 is TGTGCCAGCAGTTCCCGACAGAATAATTCACCCCTCCACTTT. This encodes CASSSRQNNSPLHF.

The genes are TRBV28 and TRBJ1-5, with 9 nucleotides matching TRBD1. Germline-derived CDR1 and CDR2 are MDHEN and SYDVKM. The ends lost 5 bases at V and 4 bases at J; junction bases unmatched: 9. There are 16 residues in the CDR3. The CDR3 here is CASSPQQGAGNQPQHF. The CDR3 DNA sequence: TGTGCCAGCAGTCCACAACAGGGGGCAGGGAATCAGCCCCAGCATTTT.

The chain carries TRBV2 and TRBJ2-2; D is unclear. CDR1 and CDR2 from the germline V gene are SNHLY and FYNNEI. Trimming removed 3 bases at V and 7 bases at J, with 12 bases between. This CDR3 spans 14 amino acids. CDR3 residues: CASSDSSFGGELFF. CDR3 nucleotides: TGTGCCAGCAGTGATTCGAGTTTCGGCGGGGAGCTGTTTTTT.

The CDR3 DNA reads TGTGCCATCAAACCAGGGGGTAGGTCTGGGGCCAACGTCCTGACTTTC. Protein: CAIKPGGRSGANVLTF. V is TRBV10-3 and J is TRBJ2-6; 7 nucleotides agree with TRBD1. The CDR3 is made up of 16 amino acids. The germline V gene encodes CDR1 ENHRY and CDR2 SYGVKD. V was pared by 7 bases and J by 1 base, with 7 bases of the junction left unmatched.

The genes are TRBV4-1 and TRBJ1-5; D gene unclear. Trimming pared 1 base from V and 2 bases from J, leaving 6 bases between. Germline values: CDR1 MGHRA, CDR2 YSYEKL. The CDR3 loop spans 14 amino acids. The CDR3 DNA reads TGCGCCAGCAGCCAAGCCGGTGGCAATCAGCCCCAGCATTTT. This translates into CASSQAGGNQPQHF.

The V gene is TRBV5-1, the J gene TRBJ2-6, with TRBD1 matching 8 bases. This CDR3 has 17 amino acids. After removal of 3 bases from V and 12 bases from J, the junction contained 17 bases not matched to a gene. The germline V gene has CDR1 SGHRS and CDR2 YFSETQ. CDR3 sequence: CASSSRGQGIGDSVLTF. The CDR3 DNA reads TGCGCCAGCAGCTCCCGTGGACAGGGTATCGGGGACAGCGTCCTGACTTTC.

The chain employs TRBV5-4 and TRBJ2-3, with 7 bases lining up with TRBD2. There are 17 residues in the CDR3. V was clipped by 4 bases and J by 2 bases; unmatched bases: 13. Germline V gives CDR1 SGHNT, CDR2 YYREEE (reference sequence). The CDR3 region is CASSPYSLAVYTDTQYF. The CDR3 DNA reads as TGTGCCAGCAGCCCGTATTCCCTAGCGGTTTACACAGATACGCAGTATTTT.

The J gene is TRBJ2-7, the V gene TRBV4-3; perhaps TRBD2 as D (7 bases). The germline V gene encodes CDR1 LGHNA and CDR2 YSLEER. V was shortened by 0 bases and J by 3 bases, with 15 bases between the two germline ends. The CDR3 extends over 16 amino acids. The CDR3 bases are TGCGCCAGCAGCCAAGATGAAACGGGGGGCAACTACGAGCAGTACTTC. It is translated as CASSQDETGGNYEQYF.

The V gene is TRBV7-3, the J gene TRBJ2-1; D not certain. The CDR3 totals 13 residues. The V and J ends lost 3 bases and 5 bases respectively, with 8 bases between them. CDR1 and CDR2 from the germline V gene are SGHTA and FQGTGA. CDR3 nucleotides: TGTGCCAGCAGCTTTTCCTTAAACAATGAGCAGTTCTTC. It specifies CASSFSLNNEQFF.

The rearrangement joins TRBV6-5 to TRBJ2-6; the match to TRBD1 covers 9 bases. V lost 6 bases and J lost 6; bases outside the gene matches: 3. Germline V CDR1 and CDR2: MNHEY, SVGAGI. The CDR3 has 14 amino acids. The CDR3 DNA reads TGTGCCAGCAGGGGACAGGGTATGGCCAACGTCCTGACTTTC. Translating gives CASRGQGMANVLTF.

A note on this clone: One junction end disagrees with the germline gene, perhaps due to a read error. The chain employs TRBV28 and TRBJ2-7; a possible D gene is TRBD1 (6 bases). The CDR3 length is 13 residues. Germline CDR1 is MDHEN and CDR2 is SYDVKM. CDR3 coding DNA: TGTGCCAGCCTACAGGGTGGCGCCTACGAGCGGTACTTC. This gives the protein CASLQGGAYERYF.

The rearrangement joins TRBV5-5 to TRBJ2-3; D possibly corresponds to TRBD1 (6 bases). Germline V CDR1 and CDR2: SGHKS, YYEKEE (reference sequence). Trimming removed 4 bases at V and 0 bases at J, with 9 bases between. CDR3 length: 14 residues. The CDR3 DNA is TGTGCCAGCAGCCGACAGGACAGCACAGATACGCAGTATTTT. This gives the protein CASSRQDSTDTQYF.